These 2 T cell receptor beta chains were all obtained from the same sample, sequenced in a study of cytomegalovirus exposure and HLA in healthy donors. In the PCR, 60 Vbeta and 13 Jbeta primers were used. Clones were read by immunoSEQ multiplex PCR, and TCRdb kept only the in-frame ones, dropping some. The profile shows approximately 95,000 clones, approximately 81% of them singletons. The sequenced material came from PBMCs. These receptor sequences come from a woman aged 40 to 55 in good health and CMV-seropositive.

V and J are TRBV29-1 and TRBJ2-3, with TRBD2 identical over 7 bases. The CDR3 loop spans 13 amino acids. The V gene's germline CDR1 is SQVTM and CDR2 ANQGSEA. The V and J ends lost 3 bases and 4 bases, in that order; junction bases with no gene match: 4. CDR3 sequence reads: CSVEGRGSDTQYF. The CDR3 DNA sequence: TGCAGCGTTGAGGGGCGGGGGTCAGATACGCAGTATTTT.

The rearrangement uses TRBV5-1 and TRBJ2-2; 7 bases fit TRBD1. Germline V gene data show CDR1 as SGHRS and CDR2 as YFSETQ. The CDR3 loop spans 13 amino acids. Trimming cost V 6 bases and J 4 bases; bases outside gene matches: 3. CDR3 loop: CASTDRATGELFF. The CDR3 region has the DNA TGCGCCAGCACCGACAGGGCCACCGGGGAGCTGTTTTTT.